This entry lists 8 T cell receptor beta chains sequenced from one sample in a study of shared clonotypes between healthy human individuals (dated by TCRdb to 2018 to 2020). The protocol used for the library was the immunoSEQ multiplex PCR assay. Sourced from immuneACCESS, this table was stored by TCRdb with only in-frame sequences that have V and J called. A share of the clones is absent; for the studies checked, an unresolved V gene accounts for under half, and the remainder has no known explanation. For this sample the table gives 980,000 or so clones, of which more than 75% were detected only once. Approximately 1.5% of the sample is taken by the ten largest. The sample taken for sequencing was memory CD4+ T cells sorted from blood. The cell subset or site label, read with the paper, signifies: CD45RA-negative fraction. The source is a man aged 18 to 35 in good health.

Worth noting for this clone: The junction and the germline gene differ at one end; a read error may be behind it. This sequence joins TRBV5-4 and TRBJ1-4, with 11 positions matching TRBD1. The CDR3 contains 15 residues. Germline V CDR1 and CDR2: SGHNT, YYREEE (reference sequence). The CDR3 DNA sequence: TGTGCCAGCAGCTTGGCGGACAGGGGGCGTGAAGAACTGTTTTTT. It codes for CASSLADRGREELFF.

The genes are TRBV5-1 and TRBJ1-6; 9 bases match TRBD1. This CDR3 comprises 17 residues. J lost 10 bases, V lost 0 bases, and 11 bases had no gene match. Germline V gene sequence: CDR1 SGHRS, CDR2 YFSETQ. The CDR3 loop is CASSLEPTGGLGSPLHF. CDR3 sequence (DNA): TGCGCCAGCAGCTTGGAGCCGACAGGGGGTCTTGGGTCACCCCTCCACTTT. Filled out from reference TRBV5-1 and TRBJ1-6, the complete variable domain reads KAGVTQTPRYLIKTRGQQVTLSCSPISGHRSVSWYQQTPGQGLQFLFEYFSETQRNKGNFPGRFSGRQFSNSRSEMNVSTLELGDSALYLCASSLEPTGGLGSPLHFGNGTRLTVT.

As regards this clone: One end of the junction varies from germline; a read error may be responsible. This CDR3 reads CASSSQPGTGGHF. In DNA form, the CDR3 reads TGTGCCAGCAGCTCGCAGCCCGGGACAGGGGGACACTTC. The chain couples TRBV11-2 to TRBJ2-7, with TRBD1 matching 11 bases. The CDR3 length is 13 residues. Germline-derived CDR1 and CDR2 are SGHAT and FQNNGV. Filled out from reference TRBV11-2 and TRBJ2-7, the complete variable domain reads EAGVAQSPRYKIIEKRQSVAFWCNPISGHATLYWYQQILGQGPKLLIQFQNNGVVDDSQLPKDRFSAERLKGVDSTLKIQPAKLEDSAVYLCASSSQPGTGGHFGPGTRLTVT.

This clone was seen many times. Other DNA sequences in the sample encode the same CDR3. The chain is built from TRBV5-1 and TRBJ1-1; D gene ambiguous. The CDR3 spans 14 residues. Trimming removed 4 bases from V and 0 bases from J, with 10 bases in between. Looked up from germline, CDR1 is SGHRS and CDR2 is YFSETQ. CDR3 in amino acids: CASSPRLMNTEAFF. The DNA for the CDR3 is TGCGCCAGCAGCCCGAGGCTTATGAACACTGAAGCTTTCTTT. Drawing the rest from reference TRBV5-1 and TRBJ1-1, the complete variable domain is KAGVTQTPRYLIKTRGQQVTLSCSPISGHRSVSWYQQTPGQGLQFLFEYFSETQRNKGNFPGRFSGRQFSNSRSEMNVSTLELGDSALYLCASSPRLMNTEAFFGQGTRLTVV.

This clone has just a few counts. The chain couples TRBV30 to TRBJ1-2; D not certain. The CDR3 runs 13 residues. The germline CDR1 and CDR2 sequences are GTSNPN and SVGIG (reference sequence). The germline V and J ends were trimmed by 1 base and 8 bases, with 14 bases remaining between them. The CDR3 region is CAWSDHSYEGYTF. CDR3 bases: TGTGCCTGGAGTGATCACAGTTATGAGGGCTACACCTTC.

The J gene is TRBJ1-1, the V gene TRBV7-2; D not certain. V was clipped by 1 base and J by 3 bases, with 9 bases between them. The CDR3 has 14 residues. Looked up from germline, CDR1 is SGHTA and CDR2 is FQGNSA. CDR3 coding DNA: TGTGCCAGCAGCTTAGTAGGGCCCCACACTGAAGCTTTCTTT. Translation gives CASSLVGPHTEAFF.

V and J are TRBV18 and TRBJ1-4; D is perhaps TRBD1 (5 bases). Germline lookup yields CDR1 KGHSH and CDR2 LQKENI. The V and J ends lost 3 bases and 5 bases respectively, with 13 bases between them. This CDR3 is built from 15 residues. This chain's CDR3 is CASSPNSWGNEKLFF. In DNA form, the CDR3 reads TGTGCCAGCTCACCCAACAGTTGGGGGAATGAAAAACTGTTTTTT.

The chain has TRBV7-6 and TRBJ2-5; TRBD2 agrees at 10 bases. Germline V gene sequence: CDR1 SGHVS, CDR2 FNYEAQ. With 3 bases clipped from V and 1 base from J, the junction kept 8 bases outside the gene matches. CDR3 length: 17 residues. The CDR3 loop is CASSFGVVAGGQETQYF. In nucleotides, the CDR3 is TGTGCCAGCAGCTTTGGAGTTGTAGCGGGGGGCCAAGAGACCCAGTACTTC.